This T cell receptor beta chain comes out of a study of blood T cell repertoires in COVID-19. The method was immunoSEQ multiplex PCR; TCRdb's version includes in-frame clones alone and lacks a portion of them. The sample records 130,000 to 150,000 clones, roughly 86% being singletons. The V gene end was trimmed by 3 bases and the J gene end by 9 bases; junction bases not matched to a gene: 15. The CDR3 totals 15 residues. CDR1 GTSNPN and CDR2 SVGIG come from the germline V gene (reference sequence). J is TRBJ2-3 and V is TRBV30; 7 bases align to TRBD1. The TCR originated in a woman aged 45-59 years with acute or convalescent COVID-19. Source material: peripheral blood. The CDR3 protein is CAWSLDRVQSGTQYF. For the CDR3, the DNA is TGTGCCTGGAGCCTAGACAGGGTCCAATCGGGGACGCAGTATTTT.